Detailed here is one T cell receptor (beta chain). Its antigen remains unknown. The record originates from a study of shared clonotypes between healthy human individuals. V gave up 0 bases and J gave up 1 base, with 6 bases separating them. CDR3 length: 14 amino acids. Germline CDR1 reads SGHNT; CDR2 reads YYREEE (reference sequence). Authors' methods: Junction-only immunoSEQ data arrived without quality scores, meaning filtering differed. Profiled with immunoSEQ multiplex PCR; TCRdb holds only in-frame clones, not every one. V and J calls and clone size follow that table, whereas D and trimming were derived from the DNA. The sample yields over 400,000 clones, about 96% seen once. Broader study findings: The diversity represented, both genetic and in exposure history, was limited by few donors.

Every donor was a Caucasian adult from Nashville, Tennessee. The sequence was obtained from a woman in her thirties in good health. Sequencing was carried out using naive CD4+ T cells sorted from blood. Stated subset: CD45RA+ positively selected. J is TRBJ2-3 and V is TRBV5-4; D unresolved. CDR3 DNA: TGTGCCAGCAGCTTGGCCCAGGGCACAGATACGCAGTATTTT. It encodes CASSLAQGTDTQYF.